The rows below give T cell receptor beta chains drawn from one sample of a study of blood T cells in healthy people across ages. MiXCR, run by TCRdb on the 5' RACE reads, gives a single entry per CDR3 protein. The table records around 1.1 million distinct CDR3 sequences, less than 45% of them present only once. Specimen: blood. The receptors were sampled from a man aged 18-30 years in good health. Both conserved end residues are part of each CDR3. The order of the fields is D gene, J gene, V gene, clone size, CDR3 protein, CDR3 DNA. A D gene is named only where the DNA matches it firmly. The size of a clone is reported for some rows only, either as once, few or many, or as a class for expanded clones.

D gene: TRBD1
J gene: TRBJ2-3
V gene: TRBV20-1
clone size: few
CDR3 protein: CSARRDSDTDTQYF
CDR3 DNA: TGCAGTGCTCGACGGGACAGCGACACAGATACGCAGTATTTT

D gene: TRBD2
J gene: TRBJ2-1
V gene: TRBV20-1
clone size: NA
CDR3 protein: CSSLAGTDSSYNEQFF
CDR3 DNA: TGCAGTTCACTAGCGGGGACCGATAGCTCCTACAATGAGCAGTTCTTC

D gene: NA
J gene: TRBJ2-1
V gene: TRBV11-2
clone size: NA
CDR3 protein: CASSLEFGRAYNEQFF
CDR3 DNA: TGTGCCAGCAGCTTAGAGTTCGGACGAGCCTACAATGAGCAGTTCTTC

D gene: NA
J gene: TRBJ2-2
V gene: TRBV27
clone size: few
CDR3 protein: CASSLSSARELFF
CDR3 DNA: TGTGCCAGCAGTTTATCATCCGCGCGGGAGCTGTTTTTT

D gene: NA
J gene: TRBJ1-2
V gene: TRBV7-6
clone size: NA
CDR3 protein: CASSLRADASVYGYTF
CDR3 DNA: TGTGCCAGCAGCTTAAGGGCGGACGCGTCGGTCTATGGCTACACCTTC

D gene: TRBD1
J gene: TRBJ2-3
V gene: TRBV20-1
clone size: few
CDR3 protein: CSASPRGLDTQYF
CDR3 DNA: TGCAGTGCTAGTCCAAGGGGGCTCGATACGCAGTATTTT

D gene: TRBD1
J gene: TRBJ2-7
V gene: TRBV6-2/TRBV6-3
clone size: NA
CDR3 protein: CGTRDRDYEQYF
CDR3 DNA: TGTGGGACCCGGGACAGGGACTACGAGCAGTACTTC

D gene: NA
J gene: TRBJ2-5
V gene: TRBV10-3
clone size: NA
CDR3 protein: CAISEGQRIQETQYF
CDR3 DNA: TGTGCCATCAGTGAGGGACAGCGCATCCAAGAGACCCAGTACTTC

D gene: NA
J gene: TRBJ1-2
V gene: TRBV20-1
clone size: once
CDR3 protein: CSASSTGAYEGYGYTF
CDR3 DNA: TGCAGTGCTAGTTCCACCGGGGCGTACGAGGGTTATGGCTACACCTTC

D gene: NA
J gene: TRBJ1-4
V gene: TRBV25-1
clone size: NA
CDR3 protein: CASSEAEPLDEKLFF
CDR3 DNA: TGTGCCAGCAGTGAGGCGGAGCCACTGGATGAAAAACTGTTTTTT

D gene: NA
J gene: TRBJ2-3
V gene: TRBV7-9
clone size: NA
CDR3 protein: CASNLRNPEPTDTQYF
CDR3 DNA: TGTGCCAGCAACTTAAGGAATCCGGAACCAACAGATACGCAGTATTTT

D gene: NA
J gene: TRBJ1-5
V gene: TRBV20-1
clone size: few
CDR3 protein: CSASPDQPQHF
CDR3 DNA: TGCAGTGCTAGCCCAGATCAGCCCCAGCATTTT

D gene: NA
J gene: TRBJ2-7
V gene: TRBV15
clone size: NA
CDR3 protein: CATSRVGGFEQYF
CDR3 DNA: TGTGCCACCAGCAGAGTTGGGGGCTTCGAGCAGTACTTC

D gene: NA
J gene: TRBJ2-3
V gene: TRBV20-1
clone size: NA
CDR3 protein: CSASRWTPAATDTQYF
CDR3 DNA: TGCAGTGCTAGCCGATGGACTCCAGCGGCTACAGATACGCAGTATTTT

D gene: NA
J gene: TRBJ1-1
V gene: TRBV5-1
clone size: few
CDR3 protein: CASSLPGVDTEAFF
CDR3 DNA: TGCGCCAGCAGCCTCCCCGGTGTGGACACTGAAGCTTTCTTT

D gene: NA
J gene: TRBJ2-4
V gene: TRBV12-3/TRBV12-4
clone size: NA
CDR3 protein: CASRRLDDKNIQYF
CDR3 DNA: TGTGCCAGCAGGCGACTAGATGACAAAAACATTCAGTACTTC

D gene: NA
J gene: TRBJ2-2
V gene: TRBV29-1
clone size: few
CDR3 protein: CSVAGGTNTGELFF
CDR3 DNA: TGCAGCGTCGCAGGAGGCACGAACACCGGGGAGCTGTTTTTT

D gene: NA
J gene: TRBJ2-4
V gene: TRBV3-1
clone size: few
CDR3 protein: CASSQGALAKNIQYF
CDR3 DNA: TGTGCCAGCAGCCAGGGGGCATTAGCCAAAAACATTCAGTACTTC

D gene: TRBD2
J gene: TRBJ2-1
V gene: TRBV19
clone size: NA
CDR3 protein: CASRITSGGDNEQFF
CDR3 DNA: TGTGCCAGTAGGATTACTAGCGGGGGGGACAATGAGCAGTTCTTC

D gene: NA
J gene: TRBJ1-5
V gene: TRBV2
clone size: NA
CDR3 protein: CASLRNGLYSNQPQHF
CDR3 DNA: TGTGCCAGCCTGAGGAACGGACTATATAGCAATCAGCCCCAGCATTTT

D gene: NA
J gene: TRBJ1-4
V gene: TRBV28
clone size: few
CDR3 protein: CASSLSGRGGEKLFF
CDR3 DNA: TGTGCCAGCAGTTTGTCGGGCAGGGGTGGAGAAAAACTGTTTTTT

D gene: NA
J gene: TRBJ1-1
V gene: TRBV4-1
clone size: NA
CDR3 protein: CASSQISAPGKGTEAFF
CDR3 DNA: TGCGCCAGCAGCCAAATTTCGGCCCCAGGGAAGGGGACTGAAGCTTTCTTT

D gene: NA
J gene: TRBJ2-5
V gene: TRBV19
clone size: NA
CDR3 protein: CASSRGPNQETQYF
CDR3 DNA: TGTGCCAGTAGTAGAGGTCCGAATCAAGAGACCCAGTACTTC

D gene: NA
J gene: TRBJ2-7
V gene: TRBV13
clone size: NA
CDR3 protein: CASSFDGPLNEQYF
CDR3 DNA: TGTGCCAGCAGCTTTGACGGTCCTTTGAACGAGCAGTACTTC

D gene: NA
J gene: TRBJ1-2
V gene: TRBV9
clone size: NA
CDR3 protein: CAGSARTGENYGYTF
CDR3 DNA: TGTGCCGGCAGCGCCCGGACGGGGGAAAACTATGGCTACACCTTC

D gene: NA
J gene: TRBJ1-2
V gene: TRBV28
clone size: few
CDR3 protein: CASSLRGPRGYTF
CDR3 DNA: TGTGCCAGCAGTTTACGGGGCCCCAGGGGCTACACCTTC

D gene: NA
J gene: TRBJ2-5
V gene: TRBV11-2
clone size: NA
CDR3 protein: CASSWAKSSYNEQYF
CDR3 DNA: TGTGCCAGCAGCTGGGCGAAGAGCTCCTACAATGAGCAGTACTTC

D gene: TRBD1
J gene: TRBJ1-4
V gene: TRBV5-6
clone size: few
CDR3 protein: CASSTGTGTTQAEKLFF
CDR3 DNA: TGTGCCAGCAGCACCGGGACAGGGACCACTCAAGCGGAAAAACTGTTTTTT

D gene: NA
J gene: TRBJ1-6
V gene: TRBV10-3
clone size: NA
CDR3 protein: CAISEGPKRNSPLHF
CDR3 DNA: TGTGCCATCAGTGAGGGGCCCAAGAGGAATTCACCCCTCCACTTT

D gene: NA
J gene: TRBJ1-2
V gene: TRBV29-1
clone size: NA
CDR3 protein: CSALKQGVDYGYTF
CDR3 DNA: TGCAGCGCCCTGAAGCAGGGAGTGGACTATGGCTACACCTTC

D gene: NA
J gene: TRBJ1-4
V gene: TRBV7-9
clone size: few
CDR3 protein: CASSLSLRGGEKLFF
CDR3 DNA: TGTGCCAGCAGCTTATCCTTGAGGGGGGGCGAAAAACTGTTTTTT

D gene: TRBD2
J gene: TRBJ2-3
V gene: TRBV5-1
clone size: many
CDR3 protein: CASSLGRADTQYF
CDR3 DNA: TGTGCCAGCAGTTTAGGGAGGGCAGATACGCAGTATTTT

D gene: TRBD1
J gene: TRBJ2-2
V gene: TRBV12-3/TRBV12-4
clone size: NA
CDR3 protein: CASIKTGSTGELFF
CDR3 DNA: TGTGCCAGCATTAAGACAGGGAGCACCGGGGAGCTGTTTTTT

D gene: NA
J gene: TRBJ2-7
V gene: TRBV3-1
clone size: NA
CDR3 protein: CASSQALRYEQYF
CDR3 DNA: TGTGCCAGCAGCCAAGCTCTCAGATACGAGCAGTACTTC

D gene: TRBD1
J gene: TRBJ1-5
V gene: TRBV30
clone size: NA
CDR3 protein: CAWSVMGQRNQPQHF
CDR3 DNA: TGTGCCTGGAGTGTAATGGGACAGCGCAATCAGCCCCAGCATTTT

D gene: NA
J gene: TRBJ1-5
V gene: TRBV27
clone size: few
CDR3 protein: CASTKSYNQPQHF
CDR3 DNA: TGTGCCAGCACAAAGAGTTACAATCAGCCCCAGCATTTT

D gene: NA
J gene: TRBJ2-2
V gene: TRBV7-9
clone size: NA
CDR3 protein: CASSFTGVNTGELFF
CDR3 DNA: TGTGCCAGCAGCTTTACAGGCGTAAACACCGGGGAGCTGTTTTTT

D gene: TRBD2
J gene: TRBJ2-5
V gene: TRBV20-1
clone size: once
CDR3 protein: CSARQRGTETQYF
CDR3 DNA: TGCAGTGCCCGTCAGCGGGGCACAGAGACCCAGTACTTC

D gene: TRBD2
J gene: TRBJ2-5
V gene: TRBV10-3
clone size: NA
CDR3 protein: CAISLAGAQETQYF
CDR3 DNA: TGTGCCATCAGTTTAGCGGGGGCACAAGAGACCCAGTACTTC

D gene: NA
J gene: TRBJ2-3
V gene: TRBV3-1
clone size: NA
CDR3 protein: CASSQADRRFGTDTQYF
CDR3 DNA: TGTGCCAGCAGCCAGGCTGACAGGAGGTTTGGAACAGATACGCAGTATTTT

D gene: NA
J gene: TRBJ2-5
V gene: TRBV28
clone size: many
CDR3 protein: CASSLIREQYF
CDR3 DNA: TGTGCCAGCAGTTTGATCCGGGAGCAGTACTTC

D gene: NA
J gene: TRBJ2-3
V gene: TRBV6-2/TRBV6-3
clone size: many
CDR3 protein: CASNYGATDTQYF
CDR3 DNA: TGTGCCAGCAACTACGGGGCTACCGATACGCAGTATTTT

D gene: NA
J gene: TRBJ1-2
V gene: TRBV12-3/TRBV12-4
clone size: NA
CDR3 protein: CASSFRGLQGYTF
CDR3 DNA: TGTGCCAGCAGTTTCCGAGGGTTACAAGGCTACACCTTC

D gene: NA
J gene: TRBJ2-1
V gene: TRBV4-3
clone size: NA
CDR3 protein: CASSLPGAHNEQFF
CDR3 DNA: TGCGCCAGCAGCCTCCCGGGGGCGCACAATGAGCAGTTCTTC

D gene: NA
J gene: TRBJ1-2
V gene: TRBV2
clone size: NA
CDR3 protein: CASSEGREIGYGYTF
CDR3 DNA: TGTGCCAGCAGTGAAGGAAGGGAGATCGGCTATGGCTACACCTTC

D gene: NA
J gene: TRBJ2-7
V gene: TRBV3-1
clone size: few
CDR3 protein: CASSHTQSRVPSYEQYF
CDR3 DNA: TGTGCCAGCAGCCATACCCAAAGCCGGGTTCCCTCCTACGAGCAGTACTTC

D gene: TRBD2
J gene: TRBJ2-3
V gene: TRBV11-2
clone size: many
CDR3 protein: CASSLGLAVDTQYF
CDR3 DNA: TGTGCCAGCAGCTTAGGACTAGCTGTAGATACGCAGTATTTT

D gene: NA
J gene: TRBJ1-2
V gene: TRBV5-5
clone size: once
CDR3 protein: CASSPVAFGVWVYGYTF
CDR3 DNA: TGTGCCAGCAGCCCCGTTGCCTTTGGGGTATGGGTCTATGGCTACACCTTC

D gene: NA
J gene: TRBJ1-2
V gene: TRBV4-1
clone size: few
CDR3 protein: CASSTRHESTYGYTF
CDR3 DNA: TGCGCCAGCAGCACCCGACACGAAAGTACCTATGGCTACACCTTC

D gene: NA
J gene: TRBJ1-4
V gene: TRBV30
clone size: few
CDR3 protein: CAWRQGANEKLFF
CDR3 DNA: TGTGCCTGGAGACAGGGCGCTAATGAAAAACTGTTTTTT

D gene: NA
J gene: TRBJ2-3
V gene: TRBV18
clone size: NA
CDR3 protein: CASSLPGPPKLDTQYF
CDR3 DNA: TGTGCCAGCTCACTACCGGGACCTCCTAAATTAGATACGCAGTATTTT

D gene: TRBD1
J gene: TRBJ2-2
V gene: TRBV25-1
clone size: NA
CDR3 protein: CASSIGQGMYGELFF
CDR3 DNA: TGTGCCAGCAGTATCGGACAGGGAATGTACGGGGAGCTGTTTTTT

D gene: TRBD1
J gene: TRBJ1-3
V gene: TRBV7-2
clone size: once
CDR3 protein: CASSYTRTGVGNTIYF
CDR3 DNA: TGTGCCAGCAGCTATACGCGTACAGGGGTTGGAAACACCATATATTTT

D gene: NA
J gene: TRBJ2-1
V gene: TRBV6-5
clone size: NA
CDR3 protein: CASSYSKSAQGEQFF
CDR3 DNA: TGTGCCAGCAGTTACTCGAAATCCGCCCAAGGAGAGCAGTTCTTC

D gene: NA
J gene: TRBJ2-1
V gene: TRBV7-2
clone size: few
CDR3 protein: CASSQDRFYNEQFF
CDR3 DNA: TGTGCCAGCAGCCAAGACAGGTTTTACAATGAGCAGTTCTTC

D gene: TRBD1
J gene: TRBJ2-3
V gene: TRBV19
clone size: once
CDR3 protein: CASSSQRGPDTQYF
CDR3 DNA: TGTGCCAGTAGTTCCCAAAGGGGGCCAGATACGCAGTATTTT

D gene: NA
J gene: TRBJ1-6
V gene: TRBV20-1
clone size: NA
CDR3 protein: CSAAPGSSYNSPLHF
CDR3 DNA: TGCAGTGCTGCCCCCGGGAGCTCCTATAATTCACCCCTCCACTTT

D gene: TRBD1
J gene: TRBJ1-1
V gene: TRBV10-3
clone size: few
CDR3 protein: CAISETGDSEAFF
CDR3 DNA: TGTGCCATCAGTGAGACAGGGGATTCTGAAGCTTTCTTT

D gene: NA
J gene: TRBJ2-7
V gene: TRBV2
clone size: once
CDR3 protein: CASSVRGQYEQYF
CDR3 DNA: TGTGCCAGCAGTGTGAGGGGCCAATACGAGCAGTACTTC

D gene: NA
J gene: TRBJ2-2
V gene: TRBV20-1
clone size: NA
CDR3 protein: CSAPGLSTGELFF
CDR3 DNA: TGCAGTGCTCCGGGACTCAGCACCGGGGAGCTGTTTTTT